This TCR beta chain appears in the sequencing data of a study of human thymus T cells. Notes on the study in general: Related studies found that unrelated individuals share highly overlapping thymic repertoires.

V lost 6 bases and J lost 3; bases outside the gene matches: 7. Germline V gives CDR1 MNHEY, CDR2 SMNVEV (reference sequence). The CDR3 runs 14 residues. Thymus tissue was removed during corrective cardiac surgery. Healthy Finnish infants having corrective surgery for congenital heart defects served as donors. On this clone: Its antigen is undetermined.

Sequencing used immunoSEQ multiplex PCR; TCRdb keeps in-frame clones, though not all of them. The sample carries some 120,000 clones, about 94% recorded once. The sample was thymus tissue. The sequence came from a boy in the first two years of life with a congenital heart defect but otherwise immunologically healthy. The rearrangement joins TRBV27 to TRBJ2-7; 8 bases match TRBD2. Written as DNA, the CDR3 is TGTGCCAGCAGCCGAGACGGGGGGGGCTACGAGCAGTACTTC. This gives the protein CASSRDGGGYEQYF.